This T cell receptor (beta chain) was documented in a study of blood T cell repertoires in COVID-19. The CDR3 is 18 amino acids. Germline CDR1 is PRHDT and CDR2 is FYEKMQ (reference sequence). V gave up 2 bases and J gave up 1 base; unmatched junction bases: 13. Self-reported history from a screening survey and questionnaire set each donor's cohort. As handled by the study authors: Researchers report that nucleated cell counts were estimated from reference gene primer amplification. Produced via immunoSEQ multiplex PCR; TCRdb's table is partial and in-frame only. Clone size and V and J calls were adopted from that table, with D and trimming inferred from the DNA. This sample has 180,000 or so clones; 75% to 90% occur once, and the top ten carry roughly 6.2%.

This chain connects TRBV13 to TRBJ1-2, with 7 bases lining up with TRBD1. The sequence was collected from a middle-aged man who had recovered from COVID-19. The sample comprised PBMCs or T cells enriched from blood (not recorded which). The CDR3 bases are TGTGCCAGCAGCTTAAAAGGGGGCGAGTTCTCCGTTAACTATGGCTACACCTTC. As protein: CASSLKGGEFSVNYGYTF.